These T cell receptor beta chains were read from a single sample in a study of PD-1 blockade in classical Hodgkin lymphoma. The repertoire was sequenced with immunoSEQ multiplex PCR; TCRdb's copy has only in-frame clones and lacks some. In the table there are about 94,000 clones, roughly nine tenths of which are singletons. Sequenced material: peripheral blood mononuclear cells (PBMCs), taken before the second cycle of nivolumab. Source of these receptors: a human donor with classical Hodgkin lymphoma. CDR3s include the opening cysteine and the closing phenylalanine or tryptophan. A D gene is named only where the DNA matches it firmly. Clone size appears in some rows only: once, few, many, or a class for an expanded clone.

d_call: .; clone_size: .; j_call: TRBJ1-2; v_call: TRBV10-3; cdr3_nt: TGTGCCATCAGTGAGTCGGCGTTCCCCTATGGCTACACCTTC; cdr3_aa: CAISESAFPYGYTF
d_call: .; clone_size: .; j_call: TRBJ1-4; v_call: TRBV7-8; cdr3_nt: TGTGCCAGCCGCCCGGCGGACCGCAGAGCAACTAATGAAAAACTGTTTTTT; cdr3_aa: CASRPADRRATNEKLFF
d_call: .; clone_size: .; j_call: TRBJ1-6; v_call: TRBV9; cdr3_nt: TGTGCCAGCAGCGTAGGGGGGGACGATAATTCACCCCTCCACTTT; cdr3_aa: CASSVGGDDNSPLHF
d_call: TRBD2; clone_size: .; j_call: TRBJ2-1; v_call: TRBV19; cdr3_nt: TGTGCCAGTAGTTCACCGAGCCCAGCGGGGGACTCCTACAATGAGCAGTTCTTC; cdr3_aa: CASSSPSPAGDSYNEQFF
d_call: TRBD2; clone_size: .; j_call: TRBJ2-7; v_call: TRBV6-4; cdr3_nt: TGTGCCAGGAAATCCAAGATAGCGGGAGAGCAGTACGAGCAGTACTTC; cdr3_aa: CARKSKIAGEQYEQYF
d_call: TRBD1; clone_size: .; j_call: TRBJ2-5; v_call: TRBV27; cdr3_nt: TGTGCCAGCAGTTCGGACAGGTTGCGCGGTAAAGGGACCCAGTACTTC; cdr3_aa: CASSSDRLRGKGTQYF
d_call: TRBD2; clone_size: .; j_call: TRBJ2-3; v_call: TRBV28; cdr3_nt: TGTGCCAGCAGTTTAGTTAGCGGGGGGACCACAGATACGCAGTATTTT; cdr3_aa: CASSLVSGGTTDTQYF
d_call: TRBD2; clone_size: once; j_call: TRBJ2-1; v_call: TRBV27; cdr3_nt: TGTGCCAGCAGTCCGCGGGGAGCGGGAGGATTCTACAATGAGCAGTTCTTC; cdr3_aa: CASSPRGAGGFYNEQFF
d_call: .; clone_size: .; j_call: TRBJ2-6; v_call: TRBV2; cdr3_nt: TGTGCCAGCAGGGAACTGACATCTGGGGCCAACGTCCTGACTTTC; cdr3_aa: CASRELTSGANVLTF
d_call: .; clone_size: .; j_call: TRBJ1-1; v_call: TRBV6-1; cdr3_nt: TGTGCCAGCAGTGAGGAGGGGAACACTGAAGCTTTCTTT; cdr3_aa: CASSEEGNTEAFF
d_call: .; clone_size: once; j_call: TRBJ2-7; v_call: TRBV28; cdr3_nt: TGTGCCAGCAGTATAGGCGGGAACTCCTACGAGCAGTACTTC; cdr3_aa: CASSIGGNSYEQYF
d_call: .; clone_size: .; j_call: TRBJ2-1; v_call: TRBV7-9; cdr3_nt: TGTGCCAGCAGCGCCTACAATGAGCAGTTCTTC; cdr3_aa: CASSAYNEQFF
d_call: TRBD1; clone_size: .; j_call: TRBJ2-7; v_call: TRBV7-9; cdr3_nt: TGTGCCAGCGGGGGACAGGGATACGAGCAGTACTTC; cdr3_aa: CASGGQGYEQYF
d_call: TRBD1; clone_size: .; j_call: TRBJ1-4; v_call: TRBV6-1; cdr3_nt: TGTGCCAGCGACAGGGGGCGCGCAACTAATGAAAAACTGTTTTTT; cdr3_aa: CASDRGRATNEKLFF
d_call: TRBD1; clone_size: .; j_call: TRBJ2-3; v_call: TRBV18; cdr3_nt: TGTGCCAGCTCACTCCTATCCCCGGGACAGGGTACAGATACGCAGTATTTT; cdr3_aa: CASSLLSPGQGTDTQYF
d_call: TRBD2; clone_size: .; j_call: TRBJ2-2; v_call: TRBV27; cdr3_nt: TGTGCCAGCGCTGGGGACTACTTGACCACCGGGGAGCTGTTTTTT; cdr3_aa: CASAGDYLTTGELFF
d_call: .; clone_size: .; j_call: TRBJ2-3; v_call: TRBV19; cdr3_nt: TGTGCCAGTAGTATAGATGACGGGTCACTGGCAGATACGCAGTATTTT; cdr3_aa: CASSIDDGSLADTQYF
d_call: TRBD1; clone_size: .; j_call: TRBJ2-6; v_call: TRBV5-1; cdr3_nt: TGCGCCAGCAGCTCCGGGACAGGGGGTTCTGGGGCCAACGTCCTGACTTTC; cdr3_aa: CASSSGTGGSGANVLTF
d_call: TRBD1; clone_size: .; j_call: TRBJ1-2; v_call: TRBV27; cdr3_nt: TGTGCCAGCAGTTTAAACAGGGGACCTAACTATGGCTACACCTTC; cdr3_aa: CASSLNRGPNYGYTF
d_call: .; clone_size: .; j_call: TRBJ1-1; v_call: TRBV11-1; cdr3_nt: TGTGCCAGCAGCTTCAACCTCGGGTCTGAAGCTTTCTTT; cdr3_aa: CASSFNLGSEAFF
d_call: TRBD1; clone_size: .; j_call: TRBJ1-1; v_call: TRBV5-1; cdr3_nt: TGCGCCAGCAGCTTCAGGACAGGGCGAAATTTTGAAGCTTTCTTT; cdr3_aa: CASSFRTGRNFEAFF
d_call: .; clone_size: .; j_call: TRBJ1-5; v_call: TRBV29-1; cdr3_nt: TGCAGCGTTGGGGGAGGGGGGCCCCAGCATTTT; cdr3_aa: CSVGGGGPQHF
d_call: .; clone_size: .; j_call: TRBJ2-4; v_call: TRBV18; cdr3_nt: TGTGCCAGCTCACCGCCAGGGAACATTCAGTACTTC; cdr3_aa: CASSPPGNIQYF
d_call: .; clone_size: .; j_call: TRBJ1-1; v_call: TRBV6-6; cdr3_nt: TGTGCCAGCGGGTATCAGGTTTTCACTGAAGCTTTCTTT; cdr3_aa: CASGYQVFTEAFF
d_call: TRBD1; clone_size: .; j_call: TRBJ1-1; v_call: TRBV13; cdr3_nt: TGTGCCAGCAGCCCTCTGGGACAGGGGGTCGGTACTGAAGCTTTCTTT; cdr3_aa: CASSPLGQGVGTEAFF
d_call: .; clone_size: .; j_call: TRBJ2-3; v_call: TRBV10-3; cdr3_nt: TGTGCCATCAGTGAGTCTAATATGGGGGAGTATTTT; cdr3_aa: CAISESNMGEYF
d_call: .; clone_size: once; j_call: TRBJ2-2; v_call: TRBV6-5; cdr3_nt: TGTGCCAGCAGTTGGAGTGTGAACACCGGGGAGCTGTTTTTT; cdr3_aa: CASSWSVNTGELFF
d_call: .; clone_size: once; j_call: TRBJ1-4; v_call: TRBV28; cdr3_nt: TGTGCCAGCAGGGGCGACTGGGGACACTTCGAAGGTTCGAATGAAAAACTGTTTTTT; cdr3_aa: CASRGDWGHFEGSNEKLFF
d_call: .; clone_size: .; j_call: TRBJ2-1; v_call: TRBV13; cdr3_nt: TGTGCCAGCAGCTTGGGAGTGGGGCACAATGAGCAGTTCTTC; cdr3_aa: CASSLGVGHNEQFF
d_call: .; clone_size: .; j_call: TRBJ2-7; v_call: TRBV5-1; cdr3_nt: TGCGCCAGCAGCTTTTACGGATTCCTCAGGGACGAGCAGTACTTC; cdr3_aa: CASSFYGFLRDEQYF
d_call: TRBD2; clone_size: .; j_call: TRBJ2-3; v_call: TRBV6-5; cdr3_nt: TGTGCCAGCAGTCGGCCTAGCGGGGGAGTGGATACGCAGTATTTT; cdr3_aa: CASSRPSGGVDTQYF
d_call: TRBD2; clone_size: .; j_call: TRBJ2-7; v_call: TRBV11-3; cdr3_nt: TGTGCCAGCAGCTTAGGACTAGCCCCATCCTACGAGCAGTACTTC; cdr3_aa: CASSLGLAPSYEQYF
d_call: .; clone_size: .; j_call: TRBJ2-5; v_call: TRBV9; cdr3_nt: TGTGCCAGCAGCGTAGGCTCGCGAGCCCAAGAGACCCAGTACTTC; cdr3_aa: CASSVGSRAQETQYF
d_call: .; clone_size: once; j_call: TRBJ2-1; v_call: TRBV5-1; cdr3_nt: TGCGCCAGCAGCTTGGCCCCCGGCCCCAGGGTGAACAATGAGCAGTTCTTC; cdr3_aa: CASSLAPGPRVNNEQFF
d_call: TRBD2; clone_size: .; j_call: TRBJ2-3; v_call: TRBV5-1; cdr3_nt: TGCGCCAGCACCCCGCCCGGGGGGAACACAGATACGCAGTATTTT; cdr3_aa: CASTPPGGNTDTQYF
d_call: TRBD2; clone_size: once; j_call: TRBJ2-7; v_call: TRBV2; cdr3_nt: TGTGCCAGCAGTGATGGGACTAGCGGGAGTTTCGAGCAGTACTTC; cdr3_aa: CASSDGTSGSFEQYF
d_call: TRBD1; clone_size: once; j_call: TRBJ2-7; v_call: TRBV29-1; cdr3_nt: TGCAGCGTTGAAACAGGGGACTCCTACGAGCAGTACTTC; cdr3_aa: CSVETGDSYEQYF
d_call: .; clone_size: .; j_call: TRBJ1-2; v_call: TRBV19; cdr3_nt: TGTGCCAGTAGTAGAGGCCCAGGGATCGAGTCCTACACCTTC; cdr3_aa: CASSRGPGIESYTF
d_call: .; clone_size: .; j_call: TRBJ2-5; v_call: TRBV10-2; cdr3_nt: TGCGCCAGCAGTGATCCAGAGACCCAGTACTTC; cdr3_aa: CASSDPETQYF
d_call: .; clone_size: .; j_call: TRBJ1-5; v_call: TRBV28; cdr3_nt: TGTGCCAGCAGATACCTGGGGGGGAGGCCCCAGCATTTT; cdr3_aa: CASRYLGGRPQHF
d_call: .; clone_size: .; j_call: TRBJ1-6; v_call: TRBV15; cdr3_nt: TGTGCCACCAGCAGAGATTTTAATTCACCCCTCCACTTT; cdr3_aa: CATSRDFNSPLHF
d_call: TRBD2; clone_size: .; j_call: TRBJ2-1; v_call: TRBV27; cdr3_nt: TGTGCCAGCAGTTTAAGGCGGGGGGGCCCCACCTATGAGCAGTTCTTC; cdr3_aa: CASSLRRGGPTYEQFF
d_call: TRBD2; clone_size: few; j_call: TRBJ2-2; v_call: TRBV15; cdr3_nt: TGTGCCACCAGCAGATTAGCGGGGGGAGGGACCGGGGAGCTGTTTTTT; cdr3_aa: CATSRLAGGGTGELFF
d_call: TRBD1; clone_size: few; j_call: TRBJ1-2; v_call: TRBV20-1; cdr3_nt: TGCAGTGCTAGCAGGGGGGGGAGTCCTACCTTC; cdr3_aa: CSASRGGSPTF
d_call: TRBD2; clone_size: .; j_call: TRBJ2-3; v_call: TRBV7-3; cdr3_nt: TGTGCCAGCAGCTTAAAGGCTAGCGGGAGGTCAGATACGCAGTATTTT; cdr3_aa: CASSLKASGRSDTQYF
d_call: .; clone_size: .; j_call: TRBJ1-1; v_call: TRBV28; cdr3_nt: TGTGCCAGCAGTTTTGCTAACACTGAAGCTTTCTTT; cdr3_aa: CASSFANTEAFF
d_call: TRBD2; clone_size: .; j_call: TRBJ2-3; v_call: TRBV11-2; cdr3_nt: TGTGCCAGCACAGGGAGGGTAGCGGCAAGCACAGATACGCAGTATTTT; cdr3_aa: CASTGRVAASTDTQYF
d_call: TRBD1; clone_size: once; j_call: TRBJ2-1; v_call: TRBV28; cdr3_nt: TGTGCCAGCAGGGGACAGGGGGACAATGAGCAGTTCTTC; cdr3_aa: CASRGQGDNEQFF
d_call: TRBD1; clone_size: .; j_call: TRBJ1-2; v_call: TRBV14; cdr3_nt: TGTGCCAGCAGCCAAGATCTAGAGACAGGGAATGACTACACCTTC; cdr3_aa: CASSQDLETGNDYTF